The source of this TCR beta chain is a study of T cell responses to AZD1222 COVID-19 vaccine. Study-wide findings and caveats: Nearly half of spike-specific TCRs reportedly go after variant regions that carry no mutations.

Germline V gene lookup returns CDR1 SEHNR and CDR2 FQNEAQ (reference sequence). This CDR3 comprises 13 residues. Trimming removed 5 bases at V and 5 bases at J, with 13 bases between. Repertoires were generated with immunoSEQ multiplex PCR, while TCRdb's copy carries only in-frame clones and drops some. Altogether 150,000 to 200,000 clones are present, just under 90% being singletons, with the ten largest covering more than 3.5%. Note on this clone: The antigen remains undetermined.

The receptor was isolated from an adult who received the MenACWY meningococcal vaccine as a control. The V call is TRBV7-9, the J call TRBJ2-7; D may be TRBD1 (5 bases). Here the sequenced sample was peripheral blood, taken 28 days after the second dose of the MenACWY control vaccine. The CDR3 sequence is CASSKGVLDEQYF. The CDR3 bases are TGTGCCAGCAGCAAAGGGGTCCTCGACGAGCAGTACTTC. Drawing the rest from reference TRBV7-9 and TRBJ2-7, the complete variable domain is DTGVSQNPRHKITKRGQNVTFRCDPISEHNRLYWYRQTLGQGPEFLTYFQNEAQLEKSRLLSDRFSAERPKGSFSTLEIQRTEQGDSAMYLCASSKGVLDEQYFGPGTRLTVT.